This record covers a single T cell receptor (beta chain). The identical CDR3 is also encoded by other nucleotide sequences in the sample. In the CD4+ fraction, cells were divided into CD45RA+ naive and CD45RA-negative memory subsets. These data originate in a study of shared clonotypes between healthy human individuals. Study-wide context: Per donor, three plates held CD4 naive cells, three held CD4 memory, two held CD8 naive and one held CD8 memory.

The CDR3 length is 13 residues. The germline V and J ends were trimmed by 5 bases and 4 bases, with 11 bases remaining between them. CDR1 is SGHTA and CDR2 is FQGTGA in the germline V gene. Measured with immunoSEQ multiplex PCR; TCRdb has only the in-frame clones, and not every one. The table has around 2.5 million clones, 93% seen once. The receptor's source is a man younger than 30 in good health. Some clones in this sample may be carry-over from other donors' samples. The V and J genes are TRBV7-3 and TRBJ2-5; TRBD1 or TRBD2 may be the D gene (5 bases each). The sequenced sample consisted of naive CD4+ T cells from PBMCs. Subset described: CD45RA+ positively selected. DNA for the CDR3: TGTGCCAGCAGCCCAGGGACGGGAGAGACCCAGTACTTC. Protein product: CASSPGTGETQYF.